Each of the 7 T cell receptor beta chains below was sequenced from the same sample in a study of T cells in Graves' hyperthyroidism and ophthalmopathy. Researchers took RNA transcripts and amplified the TCR beta CDR3 regions from them. During a first-round RT-PCR of the TCR CDR3, the HTBI primer set was used. TCRdb re-derived calls from the multiplex PCR reads in MiXCR, one entry per CDR3 protein. The repertoire holds 450,000 to 550,000 distinct CDR3 sequences, with around 24% as singletons. The sequenced material came from blood. All receptors derive from a woman in her twenties or thirties with Graves' ophthalmopathy.

There are many counts of this clonotype. The CDR3 DNA sequence: TGTGCCTGGGAAACAGGTGACTATGGCTACACCTTC. Protein sequence: CAWETGDYGYTF. The V call is TRBV30, the J call TRBJ1-2, with a tentative D call TRBD1 (5 bases). The germline V and J ends were trimmed by 5 bases and 3 bases, with 10 bases remaining between them. Germline CDR1 is GTSNPN and CDR2 is SVGIG (reference sequence). The CDR3 loop spans 12 amino acids.

This clonotype showed up many times. This sequence joins TRBV12-3 or TRBV12-4 and TRBJ2-2; a weak D match, TRBD1 (6 bases). V dropped 6 bases and J dropped 1 base, with 9 bases sitting between them. The CDR3 sequence is 14 residues long. CDR3 nucleotide sequence: TGTGCCAGCAGCCCACAGGGGAACACCGGGGAGCTGTTTTTT. Its translation: CASSPQGNTGELFF.

This clonotype was picked up one time. Being one base from a much bigger clone, this may be a read error. A read error is likely, as this CDR3 ends without the conserved phenylalanine or tryptophan. The chain couples TRBV27 to TRBJ1-2; 9 positions match TRBD1. Germline trimming cut 6 bases from V and 8 bases from J; bases unmatched to any gene: 7. CDR3 length equals 13 residues. The V gene's germline CDR1 is MNHEY and CDR2 SMNVEV (reference sequence). CDR3 nucleotides: TGTGCCAGCAGAGGACAGGGGAGTTCCGGCTACACCGTC. Translating it yields CASRGQGSSGYTV.

The chain combines TRBV27 with TRBJ1-1, with D perhaps TRBD1 (5 bases). V gave up 4 bases and J gave up 10 bases, with 16 bases separating them. CDR1 and CDR2 (germline): MNHEY, SMNVEV (reference sequence). The CDR3 length is 13 residues. The CDR3 region has the DNA TGTGCCAGCAGTTACCCAGGGTTTTCTGGAGCTTTCTTT. Its protein product is CASSYPGFSGAFF.

V is TRBV6-1 and J is TRBJ2-7, with D unresolved. V was shortened by 1 base and J by 1 base, with 8 bases between the two germline ends. The germline CDR1 and CDR2 sequences are MNHNS and SASEGT. The CDR3 has 14 amino acids. The CDR3 DNA follows: TGTGCCAGCAGTGAAGAGGTGTCATCCTACGAGCAGTACTTC. This gives the protein CASSEEVSSYEQYF.

This rearrangement joins TRBV30 to TRBJ1-2; perhaps TRBD1 as D (5 bases). Trimming left V 6 bases short and J 5 bases short, with 13 bases between. CDR3 length: 12 residues. Germline V gene sequence: CDR1 GTSNPN, CDR2 SVGIG (reference sequence). The CDR3 nucleotides read TGTGCCTGTGCCCGGGGGGGTTATGGCTACACCTTC. It specifies CACARGGYGYTF.

This clonotype was recorded a few times. Relative to the germline gene, one junction end is altered; a read error may explain this. The gene calls are TRBV19 and TRBJ2-4, with 9 bases aligning to TRBD1. The germline CDR1 and CDR2 sequences are LNHDA and SQIVND (reference sequence). The CDR3 has 13 amino acids. CDR3 nucleotide sequence: TGTGCCAGTAGTTACAGGGGGCAGGACATTAAGTACTTC. Translating gives CASSYRGQDIKYF.